This T cell receptor beta chain emerged from a study of shared clonotypes between healthy human individuals. Broader study findings: Around 5.4% of naive CD4 clonotypes were common to a handful of donors.

The CD4+ fraction was divided into a CD45RA+ naive subset and a CD45RA-negative memory subset. Generated by immunoSEQ multiplex PCR, the TCRdb table keeps only in-frame clones and is missing some. The sample lists 1.6 million or so clones; approximately 98.5% were seen once. On this clone: Antigen unknown.

Germline CDR1 SEHNR, CDR2 FQNEAQ (reference sequence). The length of the CDR3 is 13 residues. V dropped 8 bases and J dropped 3 bases, with 13 bases sitting between them. The V and J genes are TRBV7-9 and TRBJ1-1; D is perhaps TRBD1 (5 bases). The sequenced material came from naive CD4+ T cells sorted from blood. Subset of the sample: CD45RA+ positively selected. The clonotype was recovered from a young man in good health. The CDR3 DNA follows: TGTGCCAGCCGATCTGGGGGGTACACTGAAGCTTTCTTT. This translates into CASRSGGYTEAFF.